The rows below give T cell receptor beta chains drawn from one sample of a study of cytomegalovirus exposure and HLA in healthy donors. Only in-frame clones appear in the TCRdb table, and some are missing; sequencing was by immunoSEQ multiplex PCR. The data contain 150,000 to 200,000 clones, 65% to 90% of them singletons. Material: PBMCs. The receptors were gathered from a man aged 50 to 60 in good health and CMV-seropositive. Both conserved end residues are part of each CDR3. D genes are given only for firm matches. Rows give clone size only sometimes, using once, few, many, or a class for an expanded clone.

>TRBJ2-3|TRBV6-1|.|once
TGTGCCAGCAGTGAAGGGGGTAGCGGCACAGATACGCAGTATTTT
CASSEGGSGTDTQYF
>TRBJ2-1|TRBV5-1|TRBD2|.
TGCGCCAGCAGCCGGACTAGCGAATCCTACAATGAGCAGTTCTTC
CASSRTSESYNEQFF
>TRBJ2-2|TRBV6-1|TRBD1|.
TGTGCCAGCAGTGTGGACAGGGGCGCGGCCGGGGAGCTGTTTTTT
CASSVDRGAAGELFF
>TRBJ2-1|TRBV5-1|.|.
TGCGCCAGCAGCTTGGTAGGTGACACGTACAATGAGCAGTTCTTC
CASSLVGDTYNEQFF
>TRBJ1-4|TRBV7-6|.|.
TGTGCCAGCAGGCAAGGCGGGAAGGAGAATGAAAAACTGTTTTTT
CASRQGGKENEKLFF
>TRBJ1-4|TRBV5-1|TRBD1|.
TGCGCCAGCAGGGGCGGACAGGGGCCAAATGAAAAACTGTTTTTT
CASRGGQGPNEKLFF
>TRBJ2-1|TRBV5-1|TRBD2|.
TGCGCCAGCAGCTACATAGCGGGGGGGCCCCACAATGAGCAGTTCTTC
CASSYIAGGPHNEQFF
>TRBJ2-1|TRBV5-6|TRBD2|.
TGTGCCAGCAGCCTCCGGAGCGGGAGGGCCGTGGACAATGAGCAGTTCTTC
CASSLRSGRAVDNEQFF
>TRBJ2-3|TRBV30|TRBD2|.
TGTGCCTGGACCCCTGGACTAGCGGGAACAGATACGCAGTATTTT
CAWTPGLAGTDTQYF
>TRBJ1-1|TRBV5-4|.|.
TGTGCCAGCAGCTTGGTTCCAGAATTGAACACTGAAGCTTTCTTT
CASSLVPELNTEAFF
>TRBJ2-2|TRBV9|TRBD1|.
TGTGCCAGCAGCGTGAATGAGGGGGCCGCCGGGGAGCTGTTTTTT
CASSVNEGAAGELFF
>TRBJ2-7|TRBV6-6|.|.
TGTGCCAGCAGGAGTGGGCACGAGCAGTACTTC
CASRSGHEQYF
>TRBJ1-5|TRBV2|.|.
TGTGCCAGCAACAGGGAAACGGTCAGTCAGCCCCAGCATTTT
CASNRETVSQPQHF
>TRBJ1-1|TRBV9|.|once
TGTGCCAGCAGCGTAGGGGGAGACACTGAAGCTTTCTTT
CASSVGGDTEAFF
>TRBJ1-1|TRBV6-5|.|few
TGTGCCAGCATTCTTCTCCGAGGGCACACTGAAGCTTTCTTT
CASILLRGHTEAFF
>TRBJ2-7|TRBV7-8|.|.
TGTGCCAGCAGCTTAGAGAGGAACGGGGACTCCTACGAGCAGTACTTC
CASSLERNGDSYEQYF
>TRBJ2-3|TRBV4-2|.|few
TGTGCCAGCAGCGCGGAAGTGGGGACTTCTTTGGATACGCAGTATTTT
CASSAEVGTSLDTQYF
>TRBJ1-4|TRBV30|.|.
TGTGCCTGGAGTAGAGAAAACCGGGTTGAAAAACTGTTTTTT
CAWSRENRVEKLFF
>TRBJ2-5|TRBV11-2|TRBD2|.
TGTGCCAGCAGCTTGGGGGACCTAGCGGGGCAAGAGACCCAGTACTTC
CASSLGDLAGQETQYF
>TRBJ1-1|TRBV5-1|.|.
TGCGCCAGCAGCAGTGGACCGGGGTTCACTGAAGCTTTCTTT
CASSSGPGFTEAFF
>TRBJ2-6|TRBV7-8|.|.
TGTGCCAGCAGCCCGAGACAGGCTGCCCCCTCTGGGGCCAACGTCCTGACTTTC
CASSPRQAAPSGANVLTF
>TRBJ1-5|TRBV7-6|.|.
TGTGCCAGCAGCCAGGAAGTCCCCGGGGTGGGGAATCAGCCCCAGCATTTT
CASSQEVPGVGNQPQHF
>TRBJ2-2|TRBV5-1|TRBD1|.
TGCGCCAGCAGCTTGGCAGGACAGGGCCTAACTCCCGCCGGGGAGCTGTTTTTT
CASSLAGQGLTPAGELFF
>TRBJ2-5|TRBV11-2|TRBD2|few
TGTGCCAGCAGCTACCTTATAGCGGGAGGGAGGGGGACCCAGTACTTC
CASSYLIAGGRGTQYF
>TRBJ1-2|TRBV18|.|.
TGTGCCAGCTCACCACAAAGGCGGGGAAGCTATGGCTACACCTTC
CASSPQRRGSYGYTF
>TRBJ2-2|TRBV7-9|TRBD2|.
TGTGCCAGCAGCCCCCTGGGACTAGCGGGAGGGAACACCGGGGAGCTGTTTTTT
CASSPLGLAGGNTGELFF
>TRBJ1-2|TRBV5-1|.|.
TGCGCCAGCAGCCGGGGGGGTGGACAGTCAGCTAACTATGGCTACACCTTC
CASSRGGGQSANYGYTF
>TRBJ1-1|TRBV5-1|TRBD1|.
TGCGCCAGCAGCTTGGACAGGGGGGTTGCTGAAGCTTTCTTT
CASSLDRGVAEAFF
>TRBJ2-7|TRBV6-6|.|.
TGTGCCAGCAGCCCAGGGGGGTACGAGCAGTACTTC
CASSPGGYEQYF
>TRBJ1-1|TRBV4-2|TRBD1|.
TGTGCCAGCAGCCAAGTCGGAAAGGGGGCTAACACTGAAGCTTTCTTT
CASSQVGKGANTEAFF
>TRBJ2-3|TRBV5-1|.|.
TGCGCCAGCAGAAACGGGGTTACTAGCACAGATACGCAGTATTTT
CASRNGVTSTDTQYF
>TRBJ2-5|TRBV19|.|.
TGTGCCAGTAGTATCCAGCGAGGGTCTACCCAGTACTTC
CASSIQRGSTQYF
>TRBJ2-1|TRBV2|.|.
TGTGCCAGCAGTAAATCCGGGACTCGCCTCTACAATGAGCAGTTCTTC
CASSKSGTRLYNEQFF
>TRBJ1-6|TRBV19|.|once
TGTGCCAGTGCCCCAACAGGGTGGGGATCACCCCTCCACTTT
CASAPTGWGSPLHF
>TRBJ1-1|TRBV11-3|TRBD1|.
TGTGCCAGCAGCCCCGGGGACAGGACAAATCCGAACACTGAAGCTTTCTTT
CASSPGDRTNPNTEAFF
>TRBJ2-2|TRBV5-1|.|.
TGCGCCAGCAGGCCTGGACAGATGAACACCGGGGAGCTGTTTTTT
CASRPGQMNTGELFF
>TRBJ1-2|TRBV9|.|.
TGTGCCAGCAGCGTAGGGGAAGGGAGCTTGAACTATGGCTACACCTTC
CASSVGEGSLNYGYTF
>TRBJ2-5|TRBV5-6|TRBD1|.
TGTGCCAGCAGCCGACAGGGCCAGGAGACCCAGTACTTC
CASSRQGQETQYF
>TRBJ1-2|TRBV5-1|.|.
TGCGCCAGCAGCACAAGCGACAGCTATGGCTACACCTTC
CASSTSDSYGYTF
>TRBJ1-1|TRBV6-5|.|few
TGTGCCAGCACCCACGGGGGACCACGGGCTGAAGCTTTCTTT
CASTHGGPRAEAFF
>TRBJ2-1|TRBV7-8|.|.
TGTGCCAGCAGCTTAGTAAGGGACTTCCTAAGGGATGAGCAGTTCTTC
CASSLVRDFLRDEQFF